This TCR beta chain was sequenced in a study of shared clonotypes between healthy human individuals. Study conclusions and caveats: Blood alone was sampled, and tissue repertoires likely differ. Clonotype sharing among the donors was expected to vary with sequencing depth.

Germline loops: CDR1 MDHEN, CDR2 SYDVKM. The CDR3 has 14 amino acids. Losses at the gene ends were 3 bases for V and 3 bases for J; bases not matched to a gene: 3. To note about this clone: Its cognate antigen is unknown.

Produced via immunoSEQ multiplex PCR; TCRdb's table is partial and in-frame only. This table has about 2.3 million clones, about nine tenths appearing once. The chain couples TRBV28 to TRBJ2-7; 9 nucleotides agree with TRBD1. This receptor was obtained from a man younger than 35 in good health. Some clones in this sample may be carry-over from other donors' samples. The sequencing input was naive CD4+ T cells from PBMCs. Subset specified: CD45RA+ positively selected. CDR3 DNA: TGTGCCAGCAGTTTGGGACAGGGATTCTACGAGCAGTACTTC. Its protein product is CASSLGQGFYEQYF.